This TCR beta chain is from a study of early T cells in non-severe SARS-CoV-2 infection. Overall study context: Unsorted whole blood bulk RNA was sequenced, with unpaired chains.

This clonotype showed up just a few times. Its antigen is undetermined. Study results and limitations: Matching against VDJdb likely underestimated virus-specific expansions, favoring anti-spike CD8.

With 5 bases clipped from V and 9 bases from J, the junction kept 8 bases outside the gene matches. The CDR3 contains 14 residues. MiXCR, applied by TCRdb to the 5' RACE reads, yields one record per CDR3 protein. The sample holds 85,000 to 100,000 distinct CDR3 sequences, about 15% seen once. This chain links TRBV12-3 or TRBV12-4 with TRBJ2-2; 8 nucleotides agree with TRBD1. The TCR originated in an adult who was a healthcare worker with PCR-confirmed SARS-CoV-2 infection or an uninfected control (not recorded which). Sequences were obtained from whole blood. DNA of the CDR3: TGTGCCAGCAGTCCCGGACAGGGTGGTTGGGAGCTGTTTTTT. As protein: CASSPGQGGWELFF.